This T cell receptor (beta chain) was obtained from a study of blood T cells in healthy people across ages. Together with a sample-barcoded 5' primer, a J-beta primer mix was included in a second PCR lasting about 7 to 11 cycles. Through a template-switch adaptor with 12 random nucleotides, each cDNA molecule received a tag. TCRdb used MiXCR to reprocess the 5' RACE reads, holding one entry per CDR3 protein. The profile shows about 780,000 distinct CDR3 sequences, 35% to 50% of them singletons. In this sample, this clonotype turned up a few times. Germline V gives CDR1 SQVTM, CDR2 ANQGSEA. The CDR3 has 14 amino acids. Trimming left V 4 bases short and J 5 bases short, with 18 bases between.

The sequence derives from a man older than 75 in good health. Source material: blood. The V and J genes are TRBV29-1 and TRBJ2-7, with D possibly matching TRBD2 (7 bases). The CDR3 nucleotides are TGCAGCGTTGGGGTCAGGGGAGGGTTGGACGAGCAGTACTTC. Encoded protein: CSVGVRGGLDEQYF.